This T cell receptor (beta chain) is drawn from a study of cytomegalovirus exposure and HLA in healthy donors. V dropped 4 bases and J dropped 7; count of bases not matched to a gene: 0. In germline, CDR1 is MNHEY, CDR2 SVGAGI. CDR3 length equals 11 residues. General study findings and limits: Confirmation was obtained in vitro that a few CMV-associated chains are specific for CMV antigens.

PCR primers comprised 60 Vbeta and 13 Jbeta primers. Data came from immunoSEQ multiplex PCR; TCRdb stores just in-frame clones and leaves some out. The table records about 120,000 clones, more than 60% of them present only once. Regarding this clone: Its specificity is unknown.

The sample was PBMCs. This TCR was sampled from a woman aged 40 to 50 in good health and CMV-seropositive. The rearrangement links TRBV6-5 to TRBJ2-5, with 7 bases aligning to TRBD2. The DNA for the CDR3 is TGTGCCAGCAGTTGGGGGGGGACCCAGTACTTC. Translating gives CASSWGGTQYF.